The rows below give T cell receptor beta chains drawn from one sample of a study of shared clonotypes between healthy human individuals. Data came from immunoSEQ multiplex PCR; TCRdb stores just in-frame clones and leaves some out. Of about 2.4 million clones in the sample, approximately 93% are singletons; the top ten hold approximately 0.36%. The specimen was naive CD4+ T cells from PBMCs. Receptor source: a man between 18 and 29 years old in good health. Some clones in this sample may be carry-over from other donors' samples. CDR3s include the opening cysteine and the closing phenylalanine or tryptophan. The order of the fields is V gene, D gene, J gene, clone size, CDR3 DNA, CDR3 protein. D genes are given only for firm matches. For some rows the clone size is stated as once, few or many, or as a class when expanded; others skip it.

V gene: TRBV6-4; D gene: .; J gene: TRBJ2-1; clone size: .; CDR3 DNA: TGTGCCAGCAGCCCCCAAGCGGGTGGGGCTGAGCAGTTCTTC; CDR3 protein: CASSPQAGGAEQFF
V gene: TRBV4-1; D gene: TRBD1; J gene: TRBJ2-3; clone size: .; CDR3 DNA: TGCGCCAGCAGCCACCCCAGGGGGCGCACAGATACGCAGTATTTT; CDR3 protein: CASSHPRGRTDTQYF
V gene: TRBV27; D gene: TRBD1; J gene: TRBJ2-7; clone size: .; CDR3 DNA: TGTGCCAGCAGTCTTGGGACAGACTCCTACGAGCAGTACTTC; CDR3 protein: CASSLGTDSYEQYF
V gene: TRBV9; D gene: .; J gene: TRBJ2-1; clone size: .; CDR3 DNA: TGTGCCAGCAGCGACCCGCTAGTTGGGTATGAGCAGTTCTTC; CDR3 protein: CASSDPLVGYEQFF
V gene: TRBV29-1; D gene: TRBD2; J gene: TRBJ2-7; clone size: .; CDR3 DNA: TGCAGCGTTCAGCGGGGGGCCTACGAGCAGTACTTC; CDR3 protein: CSVQRGAYEQYF
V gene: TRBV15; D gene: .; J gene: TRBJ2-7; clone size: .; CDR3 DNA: TGTGCCACCAGCAGACCGGGACCCTCTACCTACGAGCAGTACTTC; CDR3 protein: CATSRPGPSTYEQYF
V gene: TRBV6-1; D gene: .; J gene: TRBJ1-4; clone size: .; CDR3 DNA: TGTGCCAGCAAAAAGCCAGGCGCAACTAATGAAAAACTGTTTTTT; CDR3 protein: CASKKPGATNEKLFF
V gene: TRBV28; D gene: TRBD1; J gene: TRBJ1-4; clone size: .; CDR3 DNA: TGTGCCAGCAGCGAAGCCGACAGGGGGCGTGGAAAACTGTTTTTT; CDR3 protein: CASSEADRGRGKLFF
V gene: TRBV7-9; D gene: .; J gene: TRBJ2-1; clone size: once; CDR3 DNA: TGTGCCAGCAGCCCCTTTAGCGGATACAATGAGCAGTTCTTC; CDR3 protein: CASSPFSGYNEQFF
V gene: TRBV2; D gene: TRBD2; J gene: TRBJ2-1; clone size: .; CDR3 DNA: TGTGCCAGCAGTTCGACTGGGACTAGCGGGAGCCTCTGGAATGAGCAGTTCTTC; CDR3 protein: CASSSTGTSGSLWNEQFF
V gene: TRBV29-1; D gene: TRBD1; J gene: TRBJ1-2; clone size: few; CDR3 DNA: TGCAGCGTGGGGGACAGGGGCAGTGTCTATGGCTACACCTTC; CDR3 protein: CSVGDRGSVYGYTF
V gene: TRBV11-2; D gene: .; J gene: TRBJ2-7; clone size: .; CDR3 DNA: TGTGCCAGCAGCTTAGGAGGAGTTGAGCAGTACTTC; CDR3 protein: CASSLGGVEQYF
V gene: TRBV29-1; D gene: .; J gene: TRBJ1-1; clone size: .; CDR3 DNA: TGCAGCGTTGAACTCGACAGGAACACTGAAGCTTTCTTT; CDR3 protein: CSVELDRNTEAFF
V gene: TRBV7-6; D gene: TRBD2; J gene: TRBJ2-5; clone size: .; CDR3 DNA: TGTGCCAGCAGCTTAGTGGTTAGCGGGAGGGCCTGGGAGACCCAGTACTTC; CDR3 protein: CASSLVVSGRAWETQYF
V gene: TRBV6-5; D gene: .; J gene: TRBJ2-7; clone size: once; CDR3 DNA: TGTGCCAGCACCCAAGGGGGGAGGGGCACCGAGCAGTACTTC; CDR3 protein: CASTQGGRGTEQYF
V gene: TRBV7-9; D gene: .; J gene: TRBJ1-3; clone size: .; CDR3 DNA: TGTGCCAGCAGCCGCGCGACTGGAAACACCATATATTTT; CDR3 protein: CASSRATGNTIYF
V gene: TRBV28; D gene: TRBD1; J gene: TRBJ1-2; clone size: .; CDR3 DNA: TGTGCCAGCAGAACAGGGGGTTATCTCCATGGCTACACCTTC; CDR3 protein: CASRTGGYLHGYTF
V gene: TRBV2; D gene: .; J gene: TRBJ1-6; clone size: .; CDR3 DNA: TGTGCCAGCAGTGAAAGGATTGTGGCAGCAAATTCACCCCTCCACTTT; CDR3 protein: CASSERIVAANSPLHF
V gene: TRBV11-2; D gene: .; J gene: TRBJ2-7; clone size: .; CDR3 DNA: TGTGCCAGCAGCTTACTTAAACGGGAGCAGTACTTC; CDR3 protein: CASSLLKREQYF
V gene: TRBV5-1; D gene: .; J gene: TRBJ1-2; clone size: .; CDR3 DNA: TGCGCCAGCAGCCCCCCGGGACAAAGCTATGGCTACACCTTC; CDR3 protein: CASSPPGQSYGYTF
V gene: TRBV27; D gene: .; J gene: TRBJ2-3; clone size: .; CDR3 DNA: TGTGCCAGCCGCCCGGCTGGAGATACGCAGTATTTT; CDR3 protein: CASRPAGDTQYF
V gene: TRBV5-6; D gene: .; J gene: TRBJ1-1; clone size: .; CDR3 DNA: TGTGCCAGCAGCTTGAGTTACGCAAGCAAGGAAGCTTTCTTT; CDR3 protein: CASSLSYASKEAFF
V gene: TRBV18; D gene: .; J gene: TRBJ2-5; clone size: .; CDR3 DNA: TGTGCCAGCTCACCAGCAGGGTTACAAGAGACCCAGTACTTC; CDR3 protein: CASSPAGLQETQYF
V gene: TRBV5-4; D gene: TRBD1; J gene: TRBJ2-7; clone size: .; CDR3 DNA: TGTGCCAGCAGCTTGGTGGGGACAGAGTCCTACGAGCAGTACTTC; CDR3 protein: CASSLVGTESYEQYF
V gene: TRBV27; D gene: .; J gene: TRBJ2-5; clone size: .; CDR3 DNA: TGTGCCAGCAGTTTAGGCGGAAAGAGACGAGAGACCCAGTACTTC; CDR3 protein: CASSLGGKRRETQYF
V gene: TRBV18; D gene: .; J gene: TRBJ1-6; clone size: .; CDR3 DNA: TGTGCCAGCTCACCTAGGACAGAGAATTCACCCCTCCACTTT; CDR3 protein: CASSPRTENSPLHF
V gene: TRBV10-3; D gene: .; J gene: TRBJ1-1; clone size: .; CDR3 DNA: TGTGCCATCAGTAGACAGGCTGGCACTGAAGCTTTCTTT; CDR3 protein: CAISRQAGTEAFF
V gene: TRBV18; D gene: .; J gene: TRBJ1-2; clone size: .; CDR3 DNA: TGTGCCAGCTCACCCAGCCTCGCCCTTTATGGCTACACCTTC; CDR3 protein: CASSPSLALYGYTF
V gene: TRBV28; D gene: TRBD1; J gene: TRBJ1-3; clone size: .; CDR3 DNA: TGTGCCAGCAGTTTTGGCTCACAGGGGGGAAACACCATATATTTT; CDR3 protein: CASSFGSQGGNTIYF
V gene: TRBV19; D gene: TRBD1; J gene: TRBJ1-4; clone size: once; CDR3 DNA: TGTGCCAGTAGTCCTGACAGGGGATTCCAACGAGGGGAAAAACTGTTTTTT; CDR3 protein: CASSPDRGFQRGEKLFF
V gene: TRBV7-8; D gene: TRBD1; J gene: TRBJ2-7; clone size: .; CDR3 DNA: TGTGCCAGCAGCCGGGACAGGGGGGGAGAGCAGTACTTC; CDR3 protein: CASSRDRGGEQYF
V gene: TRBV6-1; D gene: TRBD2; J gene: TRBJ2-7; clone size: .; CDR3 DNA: TGTGCCAGGCAGACTAGCGGGAGCCTCCGCGAGCAGTACTTC; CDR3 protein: CARQTSGSLREQYF
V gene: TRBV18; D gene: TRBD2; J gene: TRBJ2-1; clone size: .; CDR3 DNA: TGTGCCAGCTCACCCGTTTTAGCGGGGGGGGGCTACAATGAGCAGTTCTTC; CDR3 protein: CASSPVLAGGGYNEQFF
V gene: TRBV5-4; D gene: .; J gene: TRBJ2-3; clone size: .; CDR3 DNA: TGTGCCAGCAGCTATGCAGGGGTTGGAGATACGCAGTATTTT; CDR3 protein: CASSYAGVGDTQYF
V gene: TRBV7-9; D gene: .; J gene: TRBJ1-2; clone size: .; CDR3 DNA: TGTGCCAGCAGCTTAAGTACATTACAGGGTAATAACTATGGCTACACCTTC; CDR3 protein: CASSLSTLQGNNYGYTF
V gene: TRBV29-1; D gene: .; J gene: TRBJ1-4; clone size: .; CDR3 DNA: TGCAGCGCATCTCAGGGTATCACTAATGAAAAACTGTTTTTT; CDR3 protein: CSASQGITNEKLFF
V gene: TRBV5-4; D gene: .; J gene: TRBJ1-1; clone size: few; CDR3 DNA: TGTGCCAGCAGCCAGACGCGGGTCACTGAAGCTTTCTTT; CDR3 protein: CASSQTRVTEAFF
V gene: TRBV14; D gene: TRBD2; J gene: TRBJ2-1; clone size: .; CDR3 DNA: TGTGCCAGCAGCCACCTAGCGGGGAACTACAATGAGCAGTTCTTC; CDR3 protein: CASSHLAGNYNEQFF
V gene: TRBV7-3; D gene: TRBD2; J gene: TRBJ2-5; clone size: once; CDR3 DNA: TGTGCCAGCAGCCCTAGCGGGAGGGCCGGGGAGACCCAGTACTTC; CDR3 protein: CASSPSGRAGETQYF
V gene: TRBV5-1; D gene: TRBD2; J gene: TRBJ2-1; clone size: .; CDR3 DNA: TGCGCCAGCAGCTTGGGAGTAAATAGCGGGAGGGCCGGAGGGCATAATGAGCAGTTCTTC; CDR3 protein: CASSLGVNSGRAGGHNEQFF
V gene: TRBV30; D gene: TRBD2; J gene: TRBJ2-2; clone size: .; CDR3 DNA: TGTGCCTGGAGAGGACTAGCGGACACCGGGGAACTGTTTTTT; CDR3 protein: CAWRGLADTGELFF
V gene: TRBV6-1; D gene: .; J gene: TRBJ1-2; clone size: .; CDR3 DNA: TGTGCCAGCAGTGACTGGGGAGCCCCTACTAACTATGGCTACACCTTC; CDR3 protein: CASSDWGAPTNYGYTF
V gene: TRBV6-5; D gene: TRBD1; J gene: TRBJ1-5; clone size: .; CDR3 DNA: TGTGCCAGCAGTTACACGAATACAGGGGCCAATCAGCCCCAGCATTTT; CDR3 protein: CASSYTNTGANQPQHF
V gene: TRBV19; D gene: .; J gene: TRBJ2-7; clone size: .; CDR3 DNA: TGTGCCAGTAGTACAGGACTCCGGTTTTACGAGCAGTACTTC; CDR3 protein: CASSTGLRFYEQYF
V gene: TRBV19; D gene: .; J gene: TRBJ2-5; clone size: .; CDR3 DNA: TGTGCCAGTAGTTTGGGAAGACAAGAGACCCAGTACTTC; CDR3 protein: CASSLGRQETQYF
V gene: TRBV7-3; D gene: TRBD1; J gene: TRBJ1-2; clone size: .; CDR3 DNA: TGTGCCAGCAGCCCCGGACAGGGAGGCGACTATGGCTACACCTTC; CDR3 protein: CASSPGQGGDYGYTF
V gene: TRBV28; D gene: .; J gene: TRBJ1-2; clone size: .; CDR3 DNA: TGTGCCAGCAGTTCGGGACAATTCAAGGGTAACTATGGCTACACCTTC; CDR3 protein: CASSSGQFKGNYGYTF
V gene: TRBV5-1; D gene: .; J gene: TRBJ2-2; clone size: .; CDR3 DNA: TGCGCCAGCAGGTTAACCGGGACGAACACCGGGGAGCTGTTTTTT; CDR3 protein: CASRLTGTNTGELFF
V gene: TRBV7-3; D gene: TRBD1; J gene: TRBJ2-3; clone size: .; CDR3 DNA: TGTGCCAGCAGCTTAGGGACAGGGGCAGCAGATACGCAGTATTTT; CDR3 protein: CASSLGTGAADTQYF
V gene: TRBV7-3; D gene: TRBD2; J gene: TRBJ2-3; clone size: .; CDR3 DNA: TGTGCCAGCAGCTTAGGCATCAGCGGGAGTGGAACAGATACGCAGTATTTT; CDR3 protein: CASSLGISGSGTDTQYF